A selection of T cell receptor beta chains follows, all from one sample in a study of cytomegalovirus exposure and HLA in healthy donors. Libraries were prepared by immunoSEQ multiplex PCR; TCRdb keeps only in-frame clonotypes and omits some of them. The repertoire consists of 150,000 or so clones, with 80% occurring once and the leading ten covering under 15%. Specimen: PBMCs. The receptors shown here come from a woman between 40 and 50 years old in good health and CMV-seronegative. Each CDR3 is given without its conserved first and last residue.

TRBJ2-7,TRBV28,13,ASSPTSARWDEQY
TRBJ2-5,TRBV9,16,ASSVRMGGQGRLETQY
TRBJ2-5,TRBV18,11,ASSPGQQETQY
TRBJ2-7,TRBV5-4,13,ASSASWGRSYEQY
TRBJ2-1,TRBV18,11,ASSPQQGNEQF
TRBJ2-3,TRBV28,18,ASSPVEYFGTGESTDTQY
TRBJ2-2,TRBV28,11,ASSLLVTGELF
TRBJ2-3,TRBV4-1,15,ASSQVWTSGRTDTQY
TRBJ2-3,TRBV2,11,ASSDRHTDTQY
TRBJ1-5,TRBV7-8,11,ASSQQETGPQH
TRBJ2-1,TRBV5-1,15,ASSLVPPGGSYNEQF
TRBJ1-1,TRBV30,10,AWRPLVTEAF
TRBJ2-7,TRBV28,14,ASSLGGGTFTYEQY
TRBJ2-3,TRBV6-1,14,ASSEARALGTDTQY
TRBJ2-2,TRBV13,14,ASSLNMRLGAGELF
TRBJ2-3,TRBV11-2,11,ASSRAVSDTQY
TRBJ2-5,TRBV11-1,15,ASSPSGGAFLQETQY
TRBJ2-3,TRBV4-1,12,ASSLQGSTDTQY
TRBJ1-3,TRBV9,15,ASSVARQSGSGNTIY
TRBJ2-5,TRBV11-2,11,ASSLDRSETQY
TRBJ1-4,TRBV29-1,11,SGSTGSNEKLF
TRBJ1-3,TRBV11-2,12,ASSFSDSGNTIY
TRBJ2-7,TRBV29-1,12,SVEVPGSTYEQY
TRBJ2-1,TRBV25-1,14,ASSHRGLAGTNEQF
TRBJ1-5,TRBV5-8,15,ASSTGTGGYSNQPQH
TRBJ2-7,TRBV4-2,14,ASSQDGTSGSYEQY
TRBJ2-1,TRBV5-8,12,ASSFRQGWDEQF
TRBJ2-7,TRBV7-9,13,ASSPNRDRGYEQY
TRBJ2-4,TRBV14,17,ASSPSGTKRYKAKNSQY
TRBJ2-7,TRBV29-1,11,SVERPGAYEQY
TRBJ2-3,TRBV2,16,ASSVPGIVPLSTDTQY
TRBJ2-7,TRBV29-1,11,SAQLASSYEQY
TRBJ1-2,TRBV6-1,12,ASGPEGANYGYT
TRBJ2-3,TRBV4-2,14,ASSQERSGGADTQY
TRBJ2-7,TRBV14,13,ASSPSSGRRYEQY
TRBJ2-2,TRBV5-1,11,ASSADGTGELF
TRBJ2-7,TRBV10-1,11,ASEEGIPYEQY
TRBJ2-7,TRBV7-3,13,ASSLRAGAADEQY
TRBJ2-5,TRBV27,11,ASSPDSSGTQY
TRBJ2-7,TRBV6-6,11,ASSRTGSYEQY
TRBJ2-3,TRBV7-9,17,ASSPTSGGTRHRADTQY
TRBJ2-7,TRBV2,12,ATLPPGQGTEQY
TRBJ2-5,TRBV19,10,ASSWGGETQY
TRBJ2-5,TRBV7-9,12,ASSLLRDQETQY
TRBJ2-3,TRBV11-3,12,ASSLVTSTDTQY
TRBJ2-1,TRBV30,11,AWSGAPLAEQF
TRBJ2-1,TRBV5-5,13,ASSLERGVYNEQF
TRBJ2-5,TRBV5-1,15,ASSLGAGEPSIETQY
TRBJ2-1,TRBV29-1,12,SVQRGGAHNEQF
TRBJ2-2,TRBV4-2,14,ASSQETSGVAGELF
TRBJ2-7,TRBV4-3,11,ASSRTASYEQY
TRBJ2-7,TRBV7-8,13,ASSLDRGRSYEQY
TRBJ2-3,TRBV7-8,13,ASSSLTYSTDTQY
TRBJ2-5,TRBV9,11,ASSVDIQETQY
TRBJ1-6,TRBV11-3,14,ASRKSGQPSNSPLH